A selection of T cell receptor beta chains follows, all from one sample in a study of blood T cell repertoires in COVID-19. TCRdb's table, derived via immunoSEQ multiplex PCR, lists solely in-frame clones and lacks some. This table has a few hundred thousand clones, around 87% appearing once. The sequenced sample was PBMCs or T cells enriched from blood (not recorded which). These receptor sequences come from a middle-aged man in a cohort exposed to, infected with or recovered from COVID-19 (not recorded which). Both conserved end residues are part of each CDR3. The order of the fields is clone size, V gene, J gene, D gene, CDR3 protein, CDR3 DNA. D genes are given only for firm matches. Not all rows give a size; the values are once, few, many and, for expanded clones, a class.

-	TRBV27	TRBJ2-1	TRBD2	CASSFRRERDQFF	TGTGCCAGCAGTTTTAGGCGGGAGAGGGATCAGTTCTTC
-	TRBV11-3	TRBJ2-2	TRBD2	CASSFSAGVGTGELFF	TGTGCCAGCAGCTTCTCAGCGGGAGTAGGAACCGGGGAGCTGTTTTTT
-	TRBV25-1	TRBJ1-1	-	CASSGRKALNTEAFF	TGTGCCAGCAGTGGGAGGAAGGCCCTGAACACTGAAGCTTTCTTT
-	TRBV19	TRBJ1-6	TRBD1	CASSTDRDGWNSPLHF	TGTGCCAGTAGTACGGACAGGGACGGATGGAATTCACCCCTCCACTTT
few	TRBV2	TRBJ2-3	TRBD2	CASSDRLAGGGTDTQYF	TGTGCCAGCAGTGACAGACTAGCGGGAGGCGGGACAGATACGCAGTATTTT
-	TRBV7-8	TRBJ1-5	-	CASSLDSYSNQPQHF	TGTGCCAGCAGCTTAGACAGCTATAGCAATCAGCCCCAGCATTTT
-	TRBV19	TRBJ2-7	-	CASRWATYEQYF	TGTGCCAGTAGATGGGCTACCTACGAGCAGTACTTC
-	TRBV28	TRBJ2-7	TRBD1	CASSTRQGLNEQYF	TGTGCCAGCAGTACCCGACAGGGGTTAAACGAGCAGTACTTC
once	TRBV30	TRBJ1-6	-	CAWTGSSYNSPLHF	TGTGCCTGGACAGGAAGCTCCTATAATTCACCCCTCCACTTT
-	TRBV5-1	TRBJ1-6	-	CASSPGGVESPLHF	TGCGCCAGCAGCCCCGGGGGTGTGGAATCACCCCTCCACTTT
-	TRBV19	TRBJ2-1	-	CASSPGDRSSYNEQFF	TGTGCCAGTAGTCCGGGGGACAGAAGCTCCTACAATGAGCAGTTCTTC
-	TRBV5-5	TRBJ2-7	-	CASSKQILRDRLYEQYF	TGTGCCAGCAGCAAACAGATACTCCGGGATAGACTCTACGAGCAGTACTTC
once	TRBV28	TRBJ1-2	-	CASSVRTGISLDGYTF	TGTGCCAGCAGCGTCAGAACAGGGATATCTTTAGATGGCTACACCTTC
-	TRBV2	TRBJ1-5	-	CASSENQGNQPQHF	TGTGCCAGCAGTGAAAATCAGGGGAATCAGCCCCAGCATTTT
-	TRBV28	TRBJ1-2	TRBD1	CASRAPGQGRTGYTF	TGTGCCAGCAGGGCGCCGGGACAGGGGAGGACTGGCTACACCTTC
once	TRBV7-8	TRBJ1-2	-	CASSLQSGLGYGYTF	TGTGCCAGCAGCTTACAGTCAGGGTTAGGCTATGGCTACACCTTC
few	TRBV29-1	TRBJ2-4	TRBD1	CSVPGQEGNIQYF	TGCAGCGTTCCGGGACAGGAGGGAAACATTCAGTACTTC
-	TRBV7-9	TRBJ2-1	TRBD2	CASSLGSSGKAYNEQFF	TGTGCCAGCAGCTTAGGGAGTAGCGGGAAAGCCTACAATGAGCAGTTCTTC
once	TRBV6-6	TRBJ2-3	-	CASSYSAQGTDTQYF	TGTGCCAGCAGTTACTCGGCCCAGGGTACAGATACGCAGTATTTT
-	TRBV7-7	TRBJ1-3	-	CASSLNAGQNSGNTIYF	TGTGCCAGCAGCTTAAATGCCGGACAGAACTCTGGAAACACCATATATTTT
few	TRBV7-9	TRBJ1-1	-	CASSSHGTEAFF	TGTGCCAGCAGTTCGCACGGGACTGAAGCTTTCTTT
-	TRBV7-2	TRBJ1-2	-	CASRAGVFGGYTF	TGTGCCAGCAGGGCAGGGGTTTTCGGTGGCTACACCTTC
-	TRBV9	TRBJ2-1	-	CASSVGVNEQFF	TGTGCCAGCAGCGTAGGAGTCAATGAGCAGTTCTTC
-	TRBV5-6	TRBJ1-2	-	CASTRGGQSNYGYTF	TGTGCCAGCACTCGAGGCGGCCAGTCTAACTATGGCTACACCTTC
-	TRBV10-3	TRBJ2-7	-	CAISDPRVATAPEQYF	TGTGCCATCAGTGATCCCCGGGTGGCCACGGCGCCCGAGCAGTACTTC
once	TRBV25-1	TRBJ2-3	TRBD2	CASSEASGGISTDTQYF	TGTGCCAGCAGTGAGGCTAGCGGGGGGATTAGCACAGATACGCAGTATTTT
-	TRBV6-5	TRBJ1-2	-	CASSYSSGGPYGYTF	TGTGCCAGCAGTTACTCGTCGGGGGGCCCGTATGGCTACACCTTC
-	TRBV29-1	TRBJ2-2	TRBD2	CSVGWASGSTGELFF	TGCAGCGTTGGTTGGGCTAGCGGGAGCACCGGGGAGCTGTTTTTT
-	TRBV5-1	TRBJ2-3	-	CASSQSGGTDTQYF	TGCGCCAGCAGCCAGTCGGGGGGCACAGATACGCAGTATTTT
once	TRBV30	TRBJ2-6	TRBD1	CAWRGQRPSGANVLTF	TGTGCCTGGAGGGGACAGCGCCCCTCTGGGGCCAACGTCCTGACTTTC
-	TRBV9	TRBJ1-6	-	CASSVGEGDYNSPLHF	TGTGCCAGCAGCGTAGGTGAAGGGGACTATAATTCACCCCTCCACTTT
-	TRBV30	TRBJ1-4	-	CAWNGGTNEKLFF	TGTGCCTGGAACGGGGGAACTAATGAAAAACTGTTTTTT
few	TRBV7-9	TRBJ1-2	-	CASTPQGPIYGYTF	TGTGCCAGCACCCCCCAGGGCCCAATCTATGGCTACACCTTC
-	TRBV29-1	TRBJ2-1	TRBD2	CSVAPGLVGNEQFF	TGCAGCGTTGCCCCGGGACTAGTGGGGAATGAGCAGTTCTTC
once	TRBV11-3	TRBJ2-2	TRBD2	CASSLWASGNTGELFF	TGTGCCAGCAGCTTATGGGCTAGCGGGAACACCGGGGAGCTGTTTTTT
-	TRBV19	TRBJ2-7	-	CASSFGLSSYEQYF	TGTGCCAGTAGTTTCGGACTGAGCTCCTACGAGCAGTACTTC
-	TRBV29-1	TRBJ2-2	TRBD2	CSVREGYTGELFF	TGCAGCGTCCGGGAGGGTTACACCGGGGAGCTGTTTTTT
once	TRBV19	TRBJ1-3	TRBD1	CASSLGQGRNTIYF	TGTGCCAGTAGTCTCGGACAGGGCAGGAACACCATATATTTT
few	TRBV6-1	TRBJ2-7	TRBD2	CASSELAGGREQYF	TGTGCCAGCAGTGAACTAGCGGGAGGACGCGAGCAGTACTTC
-	TRBV6-5	TRBJ2-1	TRBD1	CASQGARGNEQFF	TGTGCCAGTCAGGGGGCGCGAGGCAATGAGCAGTTCTTC